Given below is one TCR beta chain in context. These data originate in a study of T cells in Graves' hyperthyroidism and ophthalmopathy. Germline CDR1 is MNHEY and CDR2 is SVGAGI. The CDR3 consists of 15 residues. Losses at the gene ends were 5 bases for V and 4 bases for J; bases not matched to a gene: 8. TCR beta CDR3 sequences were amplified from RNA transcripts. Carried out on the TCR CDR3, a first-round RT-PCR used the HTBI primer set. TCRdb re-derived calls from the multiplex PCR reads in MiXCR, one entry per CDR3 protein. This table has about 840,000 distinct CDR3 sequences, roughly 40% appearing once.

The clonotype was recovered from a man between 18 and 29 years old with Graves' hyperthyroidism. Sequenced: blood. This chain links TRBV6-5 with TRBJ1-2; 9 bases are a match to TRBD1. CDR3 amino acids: CASSTSGQGIYGYTF. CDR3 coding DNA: TGTGCCAGCAGTACCTCGGGACAGGGAATCTATGGCTACACCTTC.